These 27 T cell receptor beta chains share one sample of origin, sequenced in a study of T cells after yellow fever vaccination. Via MiXCR, TCRdb re-called the 5' RACE reads, giving one row per CDR3 protein. Of hundreds of thousands of distinct CDR3 sequences listed, 13% were seen once; the top ten hold about an eighth. This sample comprised PBMCs, obtained on the day of the yellow fever booster vaccination. The receptors were gathered from a young man who received the YFV17D yellow fever vaccine.

This clonotype has just a few counts. The chain joins TRBV9 to TRBJ1-3; D remains unclear. This CDR3 is 16 amino acids long. From germline, CDR1 is SGDLS and CDR2 YYNGEE. Trimming removed 3 bases at V and 0 bases at J, with 13 bases between. CDR3 loop: CASSDKQRPSGNTIYF. The CDR3 coding sequence is TGTGCCAGCAGCGACAAACAGAGACCCTCTGGAAACACCATATATTTT.

V and J are TRBV25-1 and TRBJ2-2; D is unresolved. This CDR3 spans 14 amino acids. Germline V CDR1 and CDR2: MGHDK, SYGVNS. The ends were cut back, 2 bases at V and 6 bases at J, with 10 bases in the middle. The CDR3 spells CASSETIGPGELFF. CDR3 nucleotide sequence: TGTGCCAGCAGTGAAACTATAGGGCCCGGGGAGCTGTTTTTT.

The chain is built from TRBV12-3 or TRBV12-4 and TRBJ1-2; D unresolved. The CDR3 length is 12 residues. Trimming removed 3 bases at V and 8 bases at J, with 10 bases between. Written as DNA, the CDR3 is TGTGCCAGCAGTTTTTCCTCTAAGGGCTACACCTTC. It is translated as CASSFSSKGYTF.

This clonotype came up once. The chain couples TRBV6-2 or TRBV6-3 to TRBJ1-1; D is possibly TRBD1 (5 bases). The CDR3 runs 12 residues. Trimming took 6 bases from V and 10 from J, leaving 15 bases between them. The germline V gene encodes CDR1 MNHEY and CDR2 SVGEGT. This CDR3 reads CASRNSGTSAFF. The CDR3 DNA reads TGTGCCAGCAGGAACTCCGGGACTTCAGCTTTCTTT.

The chain recombines TRBV7-2 with TRBJ1-2; 10 nucleotides line up with TRBD1. In germline, CDR1 is SGHTA, CDR2 FQGNSA. The CDR3 length is 14 residues. V shed 5 bases and J 4 bases; nucleotides not matched to a gene: 4. The CDR3 here is CASSADRGPYGYTF. CDR3 in DNA: TGTGCCAGCAGCGCCGACAGGGGGCCCTATGGCTACACCTTC.

This clonotype occurred a few times. V and J are TRBV6-1 and TRBJ1-1, with TRBD1 matching 9 bases. Germline loops: CDR1 MNHNS, CDR2 SASEGT. CDR3 size: 15 residues. Trimming took 6 bases from V and 1 from J; bases not matched to a gene: 6. This CDR3 reads CASRRATGGNTEAFF. CDR3 nucleotides: TGTGCCAGCAGAAGAGCGACAGGGGGGAACACTGAAGCTTTCTTT.

This clonotype appeared a few times. The rearrangement uses TRBV6-5 and TRBJ2-1; D call uncertain. The length of the CDR3 is 13 residues. V lost 2 bases and J lost 9, with 11 bases in between. Germline-derived CDR1 and CDR2 are MNHEY and SVGAGI. CDR3 in DNA: TGTGCCAGCAGTTACCCGGGTTGGGGTGAGCAGTTCTTC. It encodes CASSYPGWGEQFF.

Points on this clonotype: Its ends do not fully match the called genes, so a read error is possible. CDR3 sequence: CASRTGTGGTNELFF. For the CDR3, the DNA is TGTGCCAGCAGGACAGGGACAGGGGGGACCAATGAGCTGTTCTTC. The V and J genes are TRBV6-1 and TRBJ2-1; 11 nucleotides align to TRBD1. This CDR3 spans 15 amino acids. Germline lookup yields CDR1 MNHNS and CDR2 SASEGT.

In this sample, this clonotype turned up a few times. This chain connects TRBV20-1 to TRBJ2-2; the match to TRBD2 covers 8 bases. CDR1 is DFQATT, CDR2 SNEGSKA, per germline (reference sequence). The CDR3 is 14 residues long. CDR3 sequence reads: CGVSGEKNTGELFF. The DNA for the CDR3 is TGCGGCGTTAGCGGGGAGAAAAACACCGGGGAGCTGTTTTTT.

V is TRBV7-2 and J is TRBJ2-1; TRBD2 might be the D (5 bases). The CDR3 runs 13 residues. Germline V gene lookup returns CDR1 SGHTA and CDR2 FQGNSA. Trimming shortened V by 2 bases and J by 7 bases, and 9 bases separated the two germline ends. CDR3 sequence: CASSLHRGNEQFF. In DNA form, the CDR3 reads TGTGCCAGCAGCTTACATCGGGGAAATGAGCAGTTCTTC.

The gene calls are TRBV29-1 and TRBJ1-4; no firm D call. Trimming cost V 2 bases and J 6 bases, with 7 bases left between them. CDR3 length: 12 amino acids. Germline V gives CDR1 SQVTM, CDR2 ANQGSEA. The CDR3 region is CSVEMKDEKLFF. DNA for the CDR3: TGCAGCGTTGAAATGAAGGATGAAAAACTGTTTTTT.

This clonotype was picked up a small number of times. V is TRBV20-1 and J is TRBJ2-1, with a weak D call TRBD2 (6 bases). Germline V CDR1 and CDR2: DFQATT, SNEGSKA (reference sequence). V was trimmed by 7 bases and J by 1 base, leaving 11 bases between them. The CDR3 totals 13 residues. The DNA of the CDR3 is TGCAGTGTTCGGAGCGGGTCCTACAATGAGCAGTTCTTC. Its translation: CSVRSGSYNEQFF.

This clonotype has more than one count but fewer than ten. The chain couples TRBV18 to TRBJ2-1, with unresolved D. Germline V CDR1 and CDR2: KGHSH, LQKENI. The V and J ends lost 3 bases and 0 bases respectively, with 12 bases between them. This CDR3 is built from 16 residues. CDR3 sequence: CASSPTFLGSYNEQFF. The DNA for the CDR3 is TGTGCCAGCTCACCGACTTTCTTAGGCTCCTACAATGAGCAGTTCTTC.

The chain uses TRBV20-1 and TRBJ1-6; weak D call: TRBD1 (5 bases). The CDR3 has 13 residues. The ends were cut back, 4 bases at V and 8 bases at J, with 12 bases in the middle. Germline CDR1 reads DFQATT; CDR2 reads SNEGSKA (reference sequence). The CDR3 sequence is CSATKGLHSPLHF. CDR3 nucleotide sequence: TGCAGTGCTACTAAGGGACTCCATTCACCCCTCCACTTT.

V is TRBV12-3 or TRBV12-4 and J is TRBJ2-1; D ambiguous. V was clipped by 2 bases and J by 7 bases, with 12 bases between them. The CDR3 is made up of 14 amino acids. The CDR3: CASSLQHRANEQFF. The CDR3, as DNA: TGTGCCAGCAGTTTACAGCACAGAGCGAATGAGCAGTTCTTC.

CDR3: CASSGNRDARGNIQYF. DNA for the CDR3: TGTGCCAGCAGCGGGAACCGGGACGCTCGAGGAAACATTCAGTACTTC. The rearrangement links TRBV9 to TRBJ2-4; perhaps D is TRBD1 or TRBD2 (5 bases each). The CDR3 runs to 16 residues. Germline V gene lookup returns CDR1 SGDLS and CDR2 YYNGEE. Trimming took 3 bases from V and 6 from J, leaving 19 bases between them.

In its sample, this clonotype was seen a few times. The V and J genes are TRBV20-1 and TRBJ2-7, with D tentatively TRBD1 (6 bases). V was pared by 4 bases and J by 5 bases, with 18 bases between. The germline gives CDR1 DFQATT, CDR2 SNEGSKA (reference sequence). The CDR3 covers 14 residues. For the CDR3, the DNA is TGCAGTGCTATAGGGAACAGGGTTTCCGACGAGCAGTACTTC. It is translated as CSAIGNRVSDEQYF.

This clonotype has a handful of counts. The chain is built from TRBV20-1 and TRBJ2-3; 7 nucleotides align to TRBD2. V lost 5 bases to trimming and J lost 4 bases; unmatched junction nucleotides: 15. Germline values: CDR1 DFQATT, CDR2 SNEGSKA (reference sequence). The CDR3 sequence is 16 residues long. This CDR3 is CSAYRSAGTPPDTQYF. The CDR3 nucleotides are TGCAGTGCTTACCGCTCAGCGGGAACACCCCCAGATACGCAGTATTTT.

This clonotype was found a few times. The chain links TRBV20-1 to TRBJ2-2, with 10 bases identical to TRBD1. After removal of 6 bases from V and 7 bases from J, the junction contained 8 bases not matched to a gene. Germline V gene data show CDR1 as DFQATT and CDR2 as SNEGSKA (reference sequence). The CDR3 consists of 14 residues. CDR3 nucleotides: TGCAGTGCACGGGACAGGGGTGGGGTCGGGGAGCTGTTTTTT. This gives the protein CSARDRGGVGELFF.

This chain joins TRBV18 and TRBJ2-5; tentative D call: TRBD1 (6 bases). The ends were cut back, 0 bases at V and 2 bases at J, with 10 bases in the middle. CDR3 length: 15 amino acids. Per germline, CDR1 KGHSH and CDR2 LQKENI. CDR3 residues: CASSPPGAVQETQYF. CDR3 bases: TGTGCCAGCTCACCACCGGGGGCAGTACAAGAGACCCAGTACTTC. The variable domain in full, completed from reference TRBV18 and TRBJ2-5, reads NAGVMQNPRHLVRRRGQEARLRCSPMKGHSHVYWYRQLPEEGLKFMVYLQKENIIDESGMPKERFSAEFPKEGPSILRIQQVVRGDSAAYFCASSPPGAVQETQYFGPGTRLLVL.

This clonotype was observed at least ten times. The chain couples TRBV11-2 to TRBJ2-3; D remains ambiguous. The germline V gene has CDR1 SGHAT and CDR2 FQNNGV. V was cut by 0 bases and J by 0 bases, with 13 bases left in between. The CDR3 spans 17 residues. The CDR3, as DNA: TGTGCCAGCAGCTTAGATAGGATCTTTACTAGCACAGATACGCAGTATTTT. This gives the protein CASSLDRIFTSTDTQYF.

This chain connects TRBV24-1 to TRBJ2-1; TRBD2 agrees at 8 bases. The CDR3 sequence is 12 residues long. Germline lookup yields CDR1 KGHDR and CDR2 SFDVKD. CDR3 DNA: TGTGCGGCCGGGACTAGTAGCATTGAGCAGTTCTTC. It is translated as CAAGTSSIEQFF.

There are a few counts of this clonotype. V is TRBV4-3 and J is TRBJ2-2, with D possibly TRBD2 on 7 matching bases. Per germline, CDR1 LGHNA and CDR2 YSLEER. The CDR3 extends over 17 amino acids. Trimming removed 1 base from V and 2 bases from J, with 14 bases in between. The CDR3 nucleotides read TGCGCCAGCAGCCAAGGGGGGGGCTGGGGTAACACCGGGGAGCTGTTTTTT. Translation gives CASSQGGGWGNTGELFF.

The rearrangement uses TRBV7-2 and TRBJ2-3; D call uncertain. V lost 4 bases to trimming and J lost 2 bases, with 7 bases between them. Germline V CDR1 and CDR2: SGHTA, FQGNSA. The CDR3 extends over 13 amino acids. In nucleotides, the CDR3 is TGTGCCAGCAGCTCCAGAACCACAGATACGCAGTATTTT. Translated, it gives CASSSRTTDTQYF.

The genes are TRBV18 and TRBJ1-5; D gene uncertain. The CDR3 is made up of 14 amino acids. V lost 0 bases and J lost 0, with 3 bases in between. Germline-derived CDR1 and CDR2 are KGHSH and LQKENI. CDR3 sequence: CASSPPSSNQPQHF. In DNA form, the CDR3 reads TGTGCCAGCTCACCACCGAGTAGCAATCAGCCCCAGCATTTT.

The chain uses TRBV5-5 and TRBJ2-3; D unresolved. V lost 3 bases, J lost 2 bases, and 16 bases lay in between. The germline gives CDR1 SGHKS, CDR2 YYEKEE (reference sequence). The CDR3 covers 16 residues. Here the CDR3 DNA reads TGTGCCAGCAGCTCGCCGACGACTCAGTCCACAGATACGCAGTATTTT. Translated: CASSSPTTQSTDTQYF.

This clonotype was observed a few times. The rearrangement joins TRBV5-5 to TRBJ2-5; TRBD1 agrees at 7 bases. CDR1 is SGHKS and CDR2 is YYEKEE in the germline V gene (reference sequence). The CDR3 has 17 residues. V shed 4 bases, J shed 1 base, and the junction held 13 bases outside the gene matches. The CDR3 nucleotides are TGTGCCAGCAGCAGACAGGGACGAGGGAGCACCCAAGAGACCCAGTACTTC. It specifies CASSRQGRGSTQETQYF.